A single TCR beta chain is shown here with its context. This entry belongs to a study of blood T cell repertoires in COVID-19. Study summary: Samples representing acute and convalescent COVID-19 were sourced from the United States, Italy and Spain. Nucleic acid was either cDNA or gDNA, and it came from T cells, B-cell-depleted T cells, or PBMCs.

Deletions cut 4 bases from V and 0 bases from J, with 19 bases between. The V gene's germline CDR1 is MNHEY and CDR2 SMNVEV (reference sequence). The CDR3 consists of 19 residues. Per the authors' pipeline: Estimation of nucleated cell counts was performed using reference gene primer amplification. The repertoire was sequenced with immunoSEQ multiplex PCR; TCRdb's copy has only in-frame clones and lacks some. V, J and clone size are taken as reported in that table, and D and trimming were inferred from the DNA itself. The table lists approximately 500,000 clones, about 88% of them singletons. This clonotype originated in a woman between 50 and 59 years old with COVID-19, enrolled during active disease. V usage is TRBV27 and J usage is TRBJ1-6, with D unclear. The sequenced material came from peripheral blood. CDR3 DNA sequence: TGTGCCAGCAGTTCACTTGAGGGAGGTCCAAGCTCCTATAATTCACCCCTCCACTTT. Amino acids: CASSSLEGGPSSYNSPLHF.